This is a list of T cell receptor beta chains from one sample in a study of blood T cell repertoires in COVID-19. Sequencing was performed with immunoSEQ multiplex PCR; in TCRdb, only in-frame clones are kept and a portion is missing. The sample carries 150,000 to 200,000 clones, roughly 94% recorded once. The sequenced material came from peripheral blood. All receptors come from a man between 25 and 39 years old with COVID-19, enrolled during active disease. Both conserved end residues are part of each CDR3. Fields, in order: V gene, clone size, J gene, D gene, CDR3 protein, CDR3 DNA. D genes are given only for firm matches. For some rows the clone size is stated as once, few or many, or as a class when expanded; others skip it.

>TRBV7-3|-|TRBJ2-3|TRBD1
CASSLWTGADTQYF
TGTGCCAGCAGCTTGTGGACAGGGGCCGATACGCAGTATTTT
>TRBV7-9|-|TRBJ2-7|-
CASRGSDRTYEQYF
TGTGCCAGCAGGGGGAGCGACAGGACCTACGAGCAGTACTTC
>TRBV27|-|TRBJ1-2|-
CASSLYRENYGYTF
TGTGCCAGCAGTTTGTACAGGGAGAACTATGGCTACACCTTC
>TRBV7-2|-|TRBJ2-7|TRBD1
CASSRTGTGEYEQYF
TGTGCCAGCAGCCGCACCGGGACAGGGGAATACGAGCAGTACTTC
>TRBV6-4|-|TRBJ2-1|TRBD2
CASSEGLAGSNEQFF
TGTGCCAGCAGTGAGGGGCTAGCGGGGAGCAATGAGCAGTTCTTC
>TRBV19|-|TRBJ2-5|TRBD1
CASSSQGARFGETQYF
TGTGCCAGTAGTTCACAGGGGGCGCGTTTCGGAGAGACCCAGTACTTC
>TRBV3-1/TRBV3-2|-|TRBJ1-5|TRBD1
CASSQDSGDRGWGNQPQHF
TGTGCCAGCAGCCAAGATTCGGGCGACAGGGGCTGGGGCAATCAGCCCCAGCATTTT
>TRBV6-5|-|TRBJ1-1|TRBD1
CASRSTGAYTEAFF
TGTGCCAGCAGGTCGACAGGGGCGTACACTGAAGCTTTCTTT
>TRBV6-6|-|TRBJ2-1|TRBD2
CASSPPPGTSVTYNEQFF
TGTGCCAGCAGTCCCCCTCCCGGGACTAGCGTTACCTACAATGAGCAGTTCTTC
>TRBV3-1/TRBV3-2|-|TRBJ2-5|-
CASSPTRQATTYQETQYF
TGTGCCAGCAGCCCCACCCGACAGGCAACTACGTACCAAGAGACCCAGTACTTC
>TRBV7-9|-|TRBJ2-2|TRBD1
CASSPYATGTGVRELFF
TGTGCCAGCAGCCCATACGCAACCGGGACAGGGGTCCGGGAGCTGTTTTTT
>TRBV9|-|TRBJ2-6|-
CASSVATRDISGANVLTF
TGTGCCAGCAGCGTAGCTACGAGGGACATCTCTGGGGCCAACGTCCTGACTTTC
>TRBV5-6|-|TRBJ1-2|TRBD1
CASSPGQGGYGYTF
TGTGCCAGCAGCCCTGGACAGGGGGGCTATGGCTACACCTTC
>TRBV7-3|once|TRBJ2-1|TRBD2
CASSYLAGTFGEQFF
TGTGCCAGCAGCTACCTAGCGGGGACATTTGGTGAGCAGTTCTTC
>TRBV6-1|once|TRBJ1-1|-
CASSEYGLKQKYFF
TGTGCCAGCAGTGAATACGGACTAAAGCAGAAATATTTCTTT
>TRBV5-5|-|TRBJ1-6|-
CASSFRSPLHF
TGTGCCAGCAGCTTCCGTTCACCCCTCCACTTT
>TRBV30|-|TRBJ2-7|-
CAWSVTGTEQYF
TGTGCCTGGAGTGTAACAGGGACCGAGCAGTACTTC
>TRBV25-1|-|TRBJ1-1|-
CASSEYRGDTEAFF
TGTGCCAGCAGTGAATATCGGGGGGACACTGAAGCTTTCTTT
>TRBV6-5|-|TRBJ2-5|TRBD1
CASSWGTGEDSETQYF
TGTGCCAGCAGTTGGGGGACAGGGGAAGATTCGGAGACCCAGTACTTC
>TRBV19|-|TRBJ1-5|-
CASSISEGKFWPQHF
TGTGCCAGTAGTATTTCGGAGGGGAAGTTTTGGCCCCAGCATTTT
>TRBV5-1|once|TRBJ1-5|-
CASSPYPGNQPQHF
TGCGCCAGCAGTCCATATCCAGGGAATCAGCCCCAGCATTTT
>TRBV27|-|TRBJ2-6|-
CASSFLTTGSGANVLTF
TGTGCCAGCAGTTTTCTTACAACAGGGTCCGGGGCCAACGTCCTGACTTTC
>TRBV5-1|-|TRBJ2-1|-
CASSGLSYNEQFF
TGCGCCAGCAGCGGGCTGTCCTACAATGAGCAGTTCTTC
>TRBV2|-|TRBJ2-2|TRBD2
CASSPLGRGVAGELFF
TGTGCCAGCAGCCCCCTGGGGAGGGGTGTTGCCGGGGAGCTGTTTTTT
>TRBV5-5|-|TRBJ1-2|-
CASSLGSPEGYGYTF
TGTGCCAGCAGCTTAGGATCACCGGAGGGGTATGGCTACACCTTC
>TRBV27|-|TRBJ1-1|-
CASSFSRGTEAFF
TGTGCCAGCAGCTTTTCACGGGGCACTGAAGCTTTCTTT
>TRBV29-1|-|TRBJ1-1|TRBD1
CSVEDRGRSEAFF
TGCAGCGTTGAGGACAGGGGGAGGTCTGAAGCTTTCTTT
>TRBV9|-|TRBJ2-1|TRBD2
CASSVAAGGHRFF
TGTGCCAGCAGCGTAGCAGCGGGGGGGCATCGGTTCTTC
>TRBV29-1|-|TRBJ2-3|-
CSVGGGTQYF
TGCAGCGTTGGTGGAGGTACGCAGTATTTT
>TRBV11-2|-|TRBJ2-5|TRBD1
CASRPRTGGHETQYF
TGTGCCAGCAGGCCCAGGACAGGGGGCCATGAGACCCAGTACTTC
>TRBV5-1|-|TRBJ2-1|-
CASSIERVSSYNEQFF
TGCGCCAGCAGCATTGAGCGGGTGAGCTCCTACAATGAGCAGTTCTTC
>TRBV29-1|-|TRBJ1-2|TRBD1
CSVPPQGALGYTF
TGCAGCGTTCCCCCCCAGGGGGCGTTGGGCTACACCTTC
>TRBV6-5|-|TRBJ2-3|TRBD2
CASSPGRTDTQYF
TGTGCCAGCAGCCCCGGGAGGACAGATACGCAGTATTTT